The present T cell receptor beta chain was sequenced within a study of blood T cells in healthy people across ages. Germline assignment: CDR1 SGHRS and CDR2 YFSETQ. The CDR3 is 14 residues long. V lost 1 base, J lost 4 bases, and 11 bases lay in between. This clonotype was counted many times. The antigen is undetermined. Study observations and caveats: Estimates of total diversity, which came from one million sequenced T cells, were considered to be underestimates.

A J-beta primer mix and a sample-barcoded 5' primer were used in a second PCR of roughly 6 to 11 cycles. TCRdb processed the 5' RACE reads anew with MiXCR; each CDR3 protein has one entry. The sample shows over 1.5 million distinct CDR3 sequences, around half of them seen only once. The source of this sequence is a woman between 40 and 55 years old in good health. The genes are TRBV5-1 and TRBJ2-5, with a tentative D call TRBD1 (5 bases). Sequencing used blood. The CDR3 here is CASSLPGRRETQYF. CDR3 in DNA: TGCGCCAGCAGCTTGCCAGGGCGTCGAGAGACCCAGTACTTC.